Below, 6 T cell receptor beta chains from the same sample are listed, as sequenced in a study of T-cell memory formation after mild COVID-19. One entry per CDR3 protein results from TCRdb running MiXCR on the 5' RACE reads. The sample records roughly 240,000 distinct CDR3 sequences, about 16% being singletons. Material for sequencing was PBMCs or a T cell subset sorted from them (not recorded which). The source is an adult woman who had mild COVID-19 (a few samples of this study predate the infection). Cell type and time point are not known.

This clonotype was recorded many times. This rearrangement joins TRBV20-1 to TRBJ1-1; D uncertain. This CDR3 is built from 14 residues. Trimming pared 3 bases from V and 1 base from J, leaving 12 bases between. Germline V CDR1 and CDR2: DFQATT, SNEGSKA (reference sequence). CDR3 coding DNA: TGCAGTGCTAGTAAGGAGGGTCGGAACACTGAAGCTTTCTTT. Amino acid sequence: CSASKEGRNTEAFF.

This clonotype showed up just a few times. The chain joins TRBV19 to TRBJ2-2; TRBD1 agrees at 9 bases. The CDR3 sequence is 15 residues long. Germline V lookup: CDR1 LNHDA, CDR2 SQIVND (reference sequence). V lost 6 bases and J lost 7; bases outside the gene matches: 9. CDR3 loop: CASRAGQGSSGELFF. The CDR3 DNA follows: TGTGCCAGTAGGGCCGGACAGGGGAGCAGCGGGGAGCTGTTTTTT.

The chain links TRBV12-3 or TRBV12-4 to TRBJ2-7; 12 bases match TRBD2. Trimming at V came to 5 bases and at J to 4 bases, leaving 3 bases not matched to a gene. The CDR3 is 14 amino acids. CDR3 sequence reads: CASSRLAGVYEQYF. The CDR3 bases are TGTGCCAGCAGTAGACTAGCGGGGGTTTACGAGCAGTACTTC.

The chain combines TRBV29-1 with TRBJ1-1; a weak D match, TRBD1 (5 bases). The germline V and J ends were trimmed by 7 bases and 2 bases, with 8 bases remaining between them. The CDR3 runs to 11 residues. Germline assignment: CDR1 SQVTM and CDR2 ANQGSEA. The CDR3 DNA reads as TGCAGCGGCCGGACAAACACTGAAGCTTTCTTT. Translated: CSGRTNTEAFF.

This clonotype occurred a few times. The J gene is TRBJ2-3, the V gene TRBV5-5; either TRBD1 or TRBD2 may fit D (5 bases each). This CDR3 has 15 amino acids. CDR1 and CDR2 from the germline V gene are SGHKS and YYEKEE (reference sequence). The germline V and J ends were trimmed by 3 bases and 0 bases, with 11 bases remaining between them. DNA for the CDR3: TGTGCCAGCAGCTCCGGGACGGTTAGCACAGATACGCAGTATTTT. This translates into CASSSGTVSTDTQYF.

J is TRBJ1-2 and V is TRBV30; 8 nucleotides agree with TRBD1. This CDR3 region has 16 residues. The J segment lost 5 bases and the V segment lost 0 bases, leaving 11 bases of the junction unmatched. Germline-derived CDR1 and CDR2 are GTSNPN and SVGIG (reference sequence). In nucleotides, the CDR3 is TGTGCCTGGAGTGTACTTGCGGCAGGGGGCTCTTATGGCTACACCTTC. This translates into CAWSVLAAGGSYGYTF.